The 7 T cell receptor beta chains below all came from one sample that was sequenced in a study of T cell responses to AZD1222 COVID-19 vaccine. Sequencing was performed with immunoSEQ multiplex PCR; in TCRdb, only in-frame clones are kept and a portion is missing. The sample consists of tens of thousands of clones, roughly 82% of them appearing once. The sequences come from peripheral blood, collected on day 0 of AZD1222 vaccination. The receptors originated from an adult in good health.

The chain combines TRBV3-1 (or the pseudogene TRBV3-2) with TRBJ1-6, with D possibly being TRBD1 (5 bases). CDR3 size: 17 residues. The germline gives CDR1 LGHDT, CDR2 YNNKEL (reference sequence). Between the trimmed V and J ends, which lost 3 bases and 0 bases, there was a span of 12 bases. For the CDR3, the DNA is TGTGCCAGCAGCCAGGGACCCCCGAGCTCCTATAATTCACCCCTCCACTTT. Protein: CASSQGPPSSYNSPLHF.

V usage is TRBV7-8 and J usage is TRBJ2-1, with D perhaps matching TRBD2 (5 bases). The ends were cut back, 5 bases at V and 2 bases at J, with 16 bases in the middle. The CDR3 is 16 residues long. CDR1 and CDR2 (germline): SGHVS, FQNEAQ. CDR3 protein: CASSPEGTGAYNEQFF. The CDR3 coding sequence is TGTGCCAGCAGCCCCGAGGGTACGGGTGCCTACAATGAGCAGTTCTTC. The full variable domain, with the rest looked up from reference TRBV7-8 and TRBJ2-1, is GAGVSQSPRYKVAKRGQDVALRCDPISGHVSLFWYQQALGQGPEFLTYFQNEAQLDKSGLPSDRFFAERPEGSVSTLKIQRTQQEDSAVYLCASSPEGTGAYNEQFFGPGTRLTVL.

The rearrangement uses TRBV11-2 and TRBJ2-7, with D tentatively TRBD1 (6 bases). Trimming removed 4 bases at V and 3 bases at J, with 10 bases between. The length of the CDR3 is 13 residues. Germline V gene data show CDR1 as SGHAT and CDR2 as FQNNGV. The CDR3 nucleotides are TGTGCCAGCAGCTGGATAGGGGGCTACGAGCAGTACTTC. Amino acids: CASSWIGGYEQYF.

This clone was seen a handful of times. CDR3: CSANEDQETQYF. CDR3 sequence (DNA): TGCAGTGCTAATGAGGACCAAGAGACCCAGTACTTC. The chain uses TRBV20-1 and TRBJ2-5; D remains ambiguous. This CDR3 region has 12 residues. CDR1 is DFQATT and CDR2 is SNEGSKA in the germline V gene (reference sequence). V was cut by 4 bases and J by 0 bases, with 6 bases left in between.

This clone was seen only a few times. For the CDR3, the DNA is TGCGCCAGCAGCCAAGATCCGGCAGGGGGGCAAACTGAAGCTTTCTTT. Residues: CASSQDPAGGQTEAFF. V gene TRBV4-3 combines with J gene TRBJ1-1; 7 positions agree with TRBD1. CDR1 and CDR2 from the germline V gene are LGHNA and YSLEER. V trimming: 0 bases; J trimming: 5 bases; junction bases outside the gene matches: 9. CDR3 length: 16 residues.

V is TRBV6-5 and J is TRBJ1-4; TRBD1 matches at 10 bases. Germline values: CDR1 MNHEY, CDR2 SVGAGI. CDR3 length equals 16 residues. Losses at the gene ends were 0 bases for V and 7 bases for J; bases not matched to a gene: 5. CDR3 in amino acids: CASSYSPGTGVEKLFF. Here the CDR3 DNA reads TGTGCCAGCAGTTACTCGCCCGGGACAGGGGTTGAAAAACTGTTTTTT.

This sequence joins TRBV24-1 and TRBJ2-3, with TRBD2 matching 9 bases. J was trimmed by 2 bases and V by 3 bases; bases with no gene match: 8. Germline values: CDR1 KGHDR, CDR2 SFDVKD. The CDR3 is 17 amino acids. The CDR3 reads CATSDGPSGVTTDTQYF. CDR3 DNA: TGTGCCACCAGTGATGGACCTAGCGGGGTAACCACAGATACGCAGTATTTT.